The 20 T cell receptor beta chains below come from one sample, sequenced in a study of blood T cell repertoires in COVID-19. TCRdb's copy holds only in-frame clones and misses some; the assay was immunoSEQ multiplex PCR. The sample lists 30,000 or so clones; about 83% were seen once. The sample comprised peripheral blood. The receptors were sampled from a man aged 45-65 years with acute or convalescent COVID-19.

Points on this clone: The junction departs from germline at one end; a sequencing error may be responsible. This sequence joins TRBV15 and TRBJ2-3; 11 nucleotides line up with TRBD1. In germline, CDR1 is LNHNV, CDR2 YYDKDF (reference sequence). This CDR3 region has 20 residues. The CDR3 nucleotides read TGTGCCACCAGCGGAGAAAATTACCGCGGGACAGGGGGAAGCACAGATACGCAGTATTTT. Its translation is CATSGENYRGTGGSTDTQYF.

CDR3 sequence: CASNPAGGYRNEQFF. In DNA, the CDR3 is TGTGCCAGCAACCCAGCGGGGGGATATCGGAATGAGCAGTTCTTC. V and J are TRBV6-2 or TRBV6-3 and TRBJ2-1, with TRBD2 identical over 9 bases. Trimming took 7 bases from V and 7 from J; bases not matched to a gene: 11. CDR3 length: 15 amino acids. The germline CDR1 and CDR2 sequences are MNHEY and SVGEGT.

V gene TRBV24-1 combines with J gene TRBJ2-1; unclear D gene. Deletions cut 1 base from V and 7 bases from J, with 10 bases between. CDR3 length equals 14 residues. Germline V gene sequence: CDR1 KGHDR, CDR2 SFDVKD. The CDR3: CATSDLGAYNEQFF. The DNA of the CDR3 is TGTGCCACCAGTGATTTAGGAGCTTATAATGAGCAGTTCTTC.

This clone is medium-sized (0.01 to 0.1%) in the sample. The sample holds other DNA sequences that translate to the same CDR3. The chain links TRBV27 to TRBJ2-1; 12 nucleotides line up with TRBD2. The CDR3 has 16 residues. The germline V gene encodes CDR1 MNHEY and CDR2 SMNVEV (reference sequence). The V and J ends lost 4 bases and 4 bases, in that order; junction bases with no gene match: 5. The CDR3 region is CASSSGTSGYYNEQFF. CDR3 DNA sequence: TGTGCCAGCAGTTCCGGGACTAGCGGGTATTACAATGAGCAGTTCTTC.

The CDR3 sequence: CASSQRAGDRESYEQYF. CDR3 nucleotide sequence: TGCGCCAGCAGTCAGAGGGCGGGGGACAGGGAGTCCTACGAGCAGTACTTC. This chain joins TRBV23-1 and TRBJ2-7; 9 nucleotides agree with TRBD1. TRBV23-1 falls under the ORF class, with uncertain function. The junction had 10 bases not matched to a gene; V was cut back by 3 bases and J by 1 base. The CDR3 length is 17 residues.

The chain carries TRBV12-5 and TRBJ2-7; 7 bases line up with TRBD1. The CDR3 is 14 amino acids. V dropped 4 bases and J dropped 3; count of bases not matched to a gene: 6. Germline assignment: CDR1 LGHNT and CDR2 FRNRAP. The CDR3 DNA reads TGTGCTAGTGGTTCCCAGGGGGTTTTCTACGAGCAGTACTTC. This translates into CASGSQGVFYEQYF.

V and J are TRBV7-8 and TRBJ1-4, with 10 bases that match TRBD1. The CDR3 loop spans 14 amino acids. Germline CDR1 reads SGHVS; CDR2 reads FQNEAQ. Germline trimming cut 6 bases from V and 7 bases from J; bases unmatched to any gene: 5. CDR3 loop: CASRAGTGAEKLFF. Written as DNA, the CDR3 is TGTGCCAGCAGAGCAGGGACAGGGGCTGAAAAACTGTTTTTT.

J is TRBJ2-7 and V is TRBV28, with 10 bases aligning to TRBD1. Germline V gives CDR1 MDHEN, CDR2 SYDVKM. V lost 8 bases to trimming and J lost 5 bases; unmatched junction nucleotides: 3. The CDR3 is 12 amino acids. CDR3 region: CASGTGVHEQYF. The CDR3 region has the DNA TGTGCCAGCGGGACAGGGGTCCACGAGCAGTACTTC.

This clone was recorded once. CDR3 loop: CASSGGPSANTGELFF. In DNA, the CDR3 is TGTGCCAGCAGCGGCGGTCCTAGCGCGAACACCGGGGAGCTGTTTTTT. This chain connects TRBV5-6 to TRBJ2-2; tentative D call: TRBD2 (6 bases). The CDR3 extends over 16 amino acids. The V end lost 4 bases, the J end lost 0 bases, and 13 bases lay between the germline ends. Germline CDR1 SGHDT, CDR2 YYEEEE.

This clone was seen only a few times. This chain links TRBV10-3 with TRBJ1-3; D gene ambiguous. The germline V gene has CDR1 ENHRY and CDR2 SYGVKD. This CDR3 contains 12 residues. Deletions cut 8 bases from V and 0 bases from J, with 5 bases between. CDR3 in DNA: TGTGCCATCGAGGGCTCTGGAAACACCATATATTTT. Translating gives CAIEGSGNTIYF.

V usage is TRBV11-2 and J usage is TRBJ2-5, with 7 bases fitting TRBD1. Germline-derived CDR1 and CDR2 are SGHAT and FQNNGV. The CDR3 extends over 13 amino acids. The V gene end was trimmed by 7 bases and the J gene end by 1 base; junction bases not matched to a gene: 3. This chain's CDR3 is CASTNRGQETQYF. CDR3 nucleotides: TGTGCCAGCACTAACAGGGGCCAAGAGACCCAGTACTTC.

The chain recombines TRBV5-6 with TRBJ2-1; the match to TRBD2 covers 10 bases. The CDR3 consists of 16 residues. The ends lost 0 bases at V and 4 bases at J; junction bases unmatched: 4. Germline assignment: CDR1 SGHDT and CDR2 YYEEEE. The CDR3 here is CASSLVLAGGYNEQFF. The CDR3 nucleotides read TGTGCCAGCAGCTTGGTTTTAGCGGGGGGTTACAATGAGCAGTTCTTC.

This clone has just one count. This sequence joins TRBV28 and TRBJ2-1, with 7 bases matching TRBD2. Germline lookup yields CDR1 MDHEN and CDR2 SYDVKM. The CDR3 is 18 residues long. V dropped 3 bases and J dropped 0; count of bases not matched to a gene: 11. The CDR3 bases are TGTGCCAGCAGTTTCCCCTTACTAGCGAAGAGCTCCTACAATGAGCAGTTCTTC. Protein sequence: CASSFPLLAKSSYNEQFF.

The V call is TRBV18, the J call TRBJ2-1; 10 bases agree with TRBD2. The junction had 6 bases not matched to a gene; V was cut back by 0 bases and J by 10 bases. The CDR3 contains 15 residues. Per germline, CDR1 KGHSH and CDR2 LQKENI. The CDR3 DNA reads TGTGCCAGCTCACCACCGGTAGCGGGAGGTGACGAGCAGTTCTTC. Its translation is CASSPPVAGGDEQFF.

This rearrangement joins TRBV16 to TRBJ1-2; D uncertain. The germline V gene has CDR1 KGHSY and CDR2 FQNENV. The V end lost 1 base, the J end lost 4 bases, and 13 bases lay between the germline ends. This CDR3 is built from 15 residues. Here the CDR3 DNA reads TGTGCCAGCAGCCAATTGGCCGGGGTTAGCTATGGCTACACCTTC. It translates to CASSQLAGVSYGYTF.

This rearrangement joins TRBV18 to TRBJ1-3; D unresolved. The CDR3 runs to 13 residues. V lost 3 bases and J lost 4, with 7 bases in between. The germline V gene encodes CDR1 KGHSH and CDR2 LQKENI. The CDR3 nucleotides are TGTGCCAGCTCACCCGAACAGGGAAACACCATATATTTT. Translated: CASSPEQGNTIYF.

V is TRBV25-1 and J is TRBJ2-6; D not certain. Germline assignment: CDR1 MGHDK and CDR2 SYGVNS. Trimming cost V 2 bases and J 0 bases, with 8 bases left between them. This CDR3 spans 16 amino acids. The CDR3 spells CASSEAGPSGANVLTF. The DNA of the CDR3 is TGTGCCAGCAGTGAAGCAGGCCCCTCTGGGGCCAACGTCCTGACTTTC.

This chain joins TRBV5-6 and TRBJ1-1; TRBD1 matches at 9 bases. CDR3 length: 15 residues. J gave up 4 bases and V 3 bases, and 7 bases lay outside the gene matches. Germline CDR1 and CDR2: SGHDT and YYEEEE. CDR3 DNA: TGTGCCAGCAGCTATTGGACAGGGGCAACCACTGAAGCTTTCTTT. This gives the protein CASSYWTGATTEAFF.

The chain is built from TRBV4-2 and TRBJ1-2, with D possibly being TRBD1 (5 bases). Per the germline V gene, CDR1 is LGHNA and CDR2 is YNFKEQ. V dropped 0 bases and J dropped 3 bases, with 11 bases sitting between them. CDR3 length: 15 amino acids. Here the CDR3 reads CASSQEWGSDYGYTF. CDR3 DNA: TGTGCCAGCAGCCAAGAATGGGGCAGTGACTATGGCTACACCTTC.

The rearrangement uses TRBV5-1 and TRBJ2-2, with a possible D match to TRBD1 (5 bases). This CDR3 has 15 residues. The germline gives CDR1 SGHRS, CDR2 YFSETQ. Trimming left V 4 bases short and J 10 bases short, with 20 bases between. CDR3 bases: TGCGCCAGCAGCCCTACCGCGACCCAGGGATTGGAGCTGTTTTTT. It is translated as CASSPTATQGLELFF.